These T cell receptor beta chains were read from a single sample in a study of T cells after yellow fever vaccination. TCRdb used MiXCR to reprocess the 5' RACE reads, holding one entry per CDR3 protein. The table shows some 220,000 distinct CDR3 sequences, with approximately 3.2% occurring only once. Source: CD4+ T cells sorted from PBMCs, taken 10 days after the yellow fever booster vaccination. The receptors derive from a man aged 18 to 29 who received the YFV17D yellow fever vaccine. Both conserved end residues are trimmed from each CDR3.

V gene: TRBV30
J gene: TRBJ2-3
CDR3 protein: AWSRLAGATDTQY

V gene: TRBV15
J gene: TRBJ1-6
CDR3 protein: ATSRDGRPPLH

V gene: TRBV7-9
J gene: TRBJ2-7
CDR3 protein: ASSARDSSYEQY

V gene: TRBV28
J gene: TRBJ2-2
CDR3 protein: ASRTINIGMGVDTGELF

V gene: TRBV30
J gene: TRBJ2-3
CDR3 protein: AWSVAVRDTQY

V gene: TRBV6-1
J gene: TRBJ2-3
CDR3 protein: ASSEVEDTQY

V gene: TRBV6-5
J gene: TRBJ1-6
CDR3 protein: ASSSGTVGNSPLH

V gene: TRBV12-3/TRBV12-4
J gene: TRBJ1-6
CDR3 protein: ASSLWGGGISYNSPLH

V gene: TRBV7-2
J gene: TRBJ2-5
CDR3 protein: ASAIVVQETQY

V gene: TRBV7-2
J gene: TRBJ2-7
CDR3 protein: ASSLKSQREYEQY

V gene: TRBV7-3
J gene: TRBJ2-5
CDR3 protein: ASSLRWGWRETQY

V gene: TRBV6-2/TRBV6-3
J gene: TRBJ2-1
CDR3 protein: ASSRWGQGNYNEQF

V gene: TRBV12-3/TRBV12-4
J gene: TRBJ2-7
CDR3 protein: ASSRRDSGYEQY

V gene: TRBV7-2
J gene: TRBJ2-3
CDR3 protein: ASSGATDTQY

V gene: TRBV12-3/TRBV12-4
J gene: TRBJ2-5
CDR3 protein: ASGGEGGETQY

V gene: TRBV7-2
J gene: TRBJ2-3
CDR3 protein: ASSSRQSRWDTQY

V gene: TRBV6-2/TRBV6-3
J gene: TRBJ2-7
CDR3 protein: ASSYATGTVSSYEQY

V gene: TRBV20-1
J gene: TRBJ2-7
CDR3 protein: SASLQGGEQY

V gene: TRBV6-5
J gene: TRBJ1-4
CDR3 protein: ATKATSANEKLF

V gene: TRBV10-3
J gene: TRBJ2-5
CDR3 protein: AISESTRGGETQY

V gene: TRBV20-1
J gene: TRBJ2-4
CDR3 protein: SARADSGAKNIQY

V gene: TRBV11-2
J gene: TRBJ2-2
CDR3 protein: ASSLLGGGTGELF

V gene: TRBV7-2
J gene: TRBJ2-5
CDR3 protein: ASSLYQETQY

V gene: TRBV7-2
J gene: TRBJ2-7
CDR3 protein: ASSSDRFYSYEQY

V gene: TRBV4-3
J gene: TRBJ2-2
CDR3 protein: ASSQEPGTAGTGELF

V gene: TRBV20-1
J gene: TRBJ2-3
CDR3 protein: SARTHRGHASTDTQY

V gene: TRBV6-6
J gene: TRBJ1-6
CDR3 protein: ASSWTGSPLH

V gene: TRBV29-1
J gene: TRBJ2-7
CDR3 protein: SVGWVETYEQY

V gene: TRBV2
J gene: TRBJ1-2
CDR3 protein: ASSPLGGTKANYGYT

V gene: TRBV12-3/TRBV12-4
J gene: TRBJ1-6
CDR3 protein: ASSLWGSNSPLH

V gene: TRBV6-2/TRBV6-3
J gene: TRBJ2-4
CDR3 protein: ASSYSTGAAKNIQY

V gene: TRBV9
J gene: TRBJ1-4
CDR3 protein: ASSVDGDAATNEKLF

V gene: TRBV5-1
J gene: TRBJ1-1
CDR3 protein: ASSLGAQGGEAF

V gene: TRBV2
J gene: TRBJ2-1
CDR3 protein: ASSKISNNEQF

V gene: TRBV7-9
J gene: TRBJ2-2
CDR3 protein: ASSPSGGIYTGELF

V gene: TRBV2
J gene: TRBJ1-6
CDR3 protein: ASSLQAGNSPLH

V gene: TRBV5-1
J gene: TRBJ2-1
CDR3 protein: ASSFGSPYNEQF

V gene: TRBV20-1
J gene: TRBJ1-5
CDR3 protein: SASDPSLDQPQH

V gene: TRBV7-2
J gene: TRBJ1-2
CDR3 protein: ASSLVWAEETYGYT

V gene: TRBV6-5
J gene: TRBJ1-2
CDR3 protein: ASSYSMVMVGYGYT

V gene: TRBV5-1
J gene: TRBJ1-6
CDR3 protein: ASTDLMDGGLVSLH

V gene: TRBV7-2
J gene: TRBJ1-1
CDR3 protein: ASSENRRLVAF

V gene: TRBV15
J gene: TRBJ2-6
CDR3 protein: ATSRAGGESAGANVLT

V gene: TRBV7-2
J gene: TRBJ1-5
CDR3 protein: ASSLGQGEQPQH

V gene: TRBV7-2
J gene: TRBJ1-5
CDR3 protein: ASSLAPRQTNQPQH

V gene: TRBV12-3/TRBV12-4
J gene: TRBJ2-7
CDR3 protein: ASSRSDHYEQY

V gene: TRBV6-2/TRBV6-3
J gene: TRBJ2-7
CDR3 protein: ASSPLTIWERSYEQY

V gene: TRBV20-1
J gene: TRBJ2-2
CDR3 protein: SARDWRGDTGELF

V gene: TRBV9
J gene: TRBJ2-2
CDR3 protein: ASSTPGTGELF

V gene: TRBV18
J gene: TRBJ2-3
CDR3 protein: ASSPPGVDTQY